This TCR beta chain is from a study of Ad26.COV2.S vaccination and SARS-CoV-2 variants. Looking at the study overall: The vaccine Ad26.COV2.S was put into the muscle once, or twice with 56 days between.

Germline V gene data show CDR1 as SEHNR and CDR2 as FQNEAQ (reference sequence). The CDR3 runs to 13 residues. Trimming took 2 bases from V and 5 from J, leaving 9 bases between them. The table came from immunoSEQ multiplex PCR; TCRdb's copy has only in-frame clones and leaves some out. This table has 400,000 to 450,000 clones, about 93% appearing once. Study results and limitations: The TCR-based breadth and depth measures might underestimate overall T cell responses.

Of note for this clone: Its specificity is not known.

The treatment: around 19 received Ad26.COV2.S at low or high dose, single or two shots; about five received placebo; per-sample allocation not given. Day 63 after the first vaccine or placebo injection was the time point for sampling. The sample consisted of peripheral blood, taken in a trial of Ad26.COV2.S vaccine versus placebo. The chain uses TRBV7-9 and TRBJ1-1; no definite D call. The receptor was isolated from a person aged 18-65 years who received the Ad26.COV2.S COVID-19 vaccine or a placebo. CDR3 bases: TGTGCCAGCAGCTTACGGGAGGGAACTGAAGCTTTCTTT. Encoded protein: CASSLREGTEAFF.